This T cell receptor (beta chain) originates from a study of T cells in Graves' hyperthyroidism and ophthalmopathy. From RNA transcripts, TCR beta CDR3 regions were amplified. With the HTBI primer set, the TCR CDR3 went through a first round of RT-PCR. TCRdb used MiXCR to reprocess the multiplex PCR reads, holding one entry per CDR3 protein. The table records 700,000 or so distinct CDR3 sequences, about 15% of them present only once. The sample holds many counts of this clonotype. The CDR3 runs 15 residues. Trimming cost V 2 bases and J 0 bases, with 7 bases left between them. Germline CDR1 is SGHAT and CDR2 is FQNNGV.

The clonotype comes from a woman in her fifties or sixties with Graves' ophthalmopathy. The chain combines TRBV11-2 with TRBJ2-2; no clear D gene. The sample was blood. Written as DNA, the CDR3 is TGTGCCAGCAGCTTACAATTTGCGAACACCGGGGAGCTGTTTTTT. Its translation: CASSLQFANTGELFF. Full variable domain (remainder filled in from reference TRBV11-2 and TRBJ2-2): EAGVAQSPRYKIIEKRQSVAFWCNPISGHATLYWYQQILGQGPKLLIQFQNNGVVDDSQLPKDRFSAERLKGVDSTLKIQPAKLEDSAVYLCASSLQFANTGELFFGEGSRLTVL.